A selection of T cell receptor beta chains follows, all from one sample in a study of T cell changes during pregnancy in multiple sclerosis. Profiling relied on immunoSEQ multiplex PCR, and the TCRdb table lists in-frame clones only, not all of them. The data contain under 90,000 clones, about 92% of them seen just once; the ten biggest clones take up 1.1% to 1.5%. Sequencing was performed on peripheral blood, taken in the second trimester of pregnancy. Source of these receptors: a female donor in good health, enrolled as a control in a pregnancy study. The CDR3 runs from the conserved cysteine through the conserved F or W. The order of the fields is CDR3 protein, D gene, V gene, J gene. The D gene is left open where the match is weak.

CASSESSGLQFF	.	TRBV10-2	TRBJ2-1
CASSGPQGRSNQPQHF	.	TRBV25-1	TRBJ1-5
CASSFPRDRPSYEQYF	TRBD1	TRBV28	TRBJ2-7
CASSQPRDRGNTDTQYF	TRBD1	TRBV4-1	TRBJ2-3
CASSGGWDTQYF	.	TRBV27	TRBJ2-3
CASSPARSYNEQFF	.	TRBV7-2	TRBJ2-1
CASSVEWSGDTQYF	.	TRBV9	TRBJ2-3
CASSEAGGNTDTQYF	TRBD2	TRBV6-4	TRBJ2-3
CASSGFSRGLGKNIQYF	TRBD1	TRBV28	TRBJ2-4
CASSFVAGGSYNEQFF	TRBD2	TRBV11-2	TRBJ2-1
CASGRPGYGYTF	.	TRBV12-5	TRBJ1-2
CASSRHGTDTQYF	.	TRBV4-2	TRBJ2-3
CASSLGQVGPYGYTF	.	TRBV2	TRBJ1-2
CASSLGLQETQYF	.	TRBV7-2	TRBJ2-5
CASSLEADRYGSPLHF	.	TRBV7-6	TRBJ1-6
CASSPGQGTDTQYF	TRBD1	TRBV19	TRBJ2-3
CASSIDPEKVNQPQHF	.	TRBV19	TRBJ1-5
CASSSGTGGSEQFF	TRBD1	TRBV6-5	TRBJ2-1
CASSRGTSRDNEQFF	TRBD2	TRBV6-5	TRBJ2-1
CASSDHTGSSEKLFF	.	TRBV25-1	TRBJ1-4
CASNRDTNAQTQYF	.	TRBV2	TRBJ2-5
CASSLSPTGTNTEAFF	.	TRBV27	TRBJ1-1
CAPTKRESNQPQHF	.	TRBV19	TRBJ1-5
CASSLGRTSTDTQYF	.	TRBV28	TRBJ2-3
CASSPGGHEQFF	.	TRBV27	TRBJ2-1
CASSLAGTMNTEAFF	.	TRBV5-4	TRBJ1-1
CASSLDLDRTSTDTQYF	.	TRBV5-1	TRBJ2-3
CASSPPAGMGYGYTF	.	TRBV18	TRBJ1-2
CASILRGAGANVLTF	.	TRBV19	TRBJ2-6
CASSSTGEVETQYF	TRBD1	TRBV5-6	TRBJ2-5
CASSLYRTGVNEQFF	TRBD1	TRBV27	TRBJ2-1
CASSGAPFITF	.	TRBV9	TRBJ1-2
CASSLAAGGLDEQYF	TRBD2	TRBV7-2	TRBJ2-7
CASSEPGSGTEAFF	.	TRBV25-1	TRBJ1-1
CASSAGTVDYGYTF	TRBD1	TRBV9	TRBJ1-2
CASSSGLAGSTDTQYF	TRBD2	TRBV13	TRBJ2-3
CASSAGTSGSRNTDTQYF	TRBD2	TRBV9	TRBJ2-3
CASSAGQGVSSYNSPLHF	TRBD1	TRBV5-6	TRBJ1-6
CASSGGRTGSNTDTQYF	TRBD1	TRBV2	TRBJ2-3
CASSIGGGFSYNEQFF	.	TRBV19	TRBJ2-1
CASSFPFRSPYEQYF	.	TRBV28	TRBJ2-7
CSVEDHLRASSYNEQFF	.	TRBV29-1	TRBJ2-1
CATSRATEAFF	.	TRBV15	TRBJ1-1
CASSLRGLITDTQYF	.	TRBV5-1	TRBJ2-3
CASSPPASGLYNQPQHF	.	TRBV5-8	TRBJ1-5
CASSEVMAWGRETQYF	.	TRBV6-1	TRBJ2-5
CASSSGQGVEKLFF	TRBD1	TRBV6-5	TRBJ1-4
CASSLTGATGELFF	TRBD1	TRBV28	TRBJ2-2
CASSHGLAGAYEQYF	TRBD2	TRBV4-2	TRBJ2-7
CASSIGVGSTDGYTF	.	TRBV19	TRBJ1-2